This is a list of T cell receptor beta chains from one sample in a study of radiation and T cells in renal cell carcinoma. Repertoires were generated with immunoSEQ multiplex PCR, while TCRdb's copy carries only in-frame clones and drops some. This table has 90,000 to 95,000 clones, under 90% appearing once. The sequenced sample was blood, obtained from a patient whose treatment included radiotherapy and nephrectomy. The receptor source for this set is a man aged 60-69 years with renal cell carcinoma. Both conserved end residues are trimmed from each CDR3. The size of a clone is reported for some rows only, either as once, few or many, or as a class for expanded clones.

TRBV7-2	TRBJ2-5	.	ASSLAGGRETQY
TRBV18	TRBJ2-1	.	ASSPPVGRAWNEQF
TRBV9	TRBJ1-2	.	ASSGTNYNYGYT
TRBV30	TRBJ2-3	.	AWNPGLDTDTQY
TRBV27	TRBJ1-1	.	ASSLLGEVNTEAF
TRBV19	TRBJ2-4	.	ASRDLDVAKNIQY
TRBV5-4	TRBJ2-5	.	ASSSQTSGTETQY
TRBV5-1	TRBJ2-1	.	ASAPRDYGNEQF
TRBV6-5	TRBJ1-1	few	ASSQVLGTEAF
TRBV18	TRBJ1-5	.	ASSPPGGAGQPQH
TRBV28	TRBJ1-5	.	ASSPGQWHNSNQPQH
TRBV5-1	TRBJ2-3	.	ASSKDGTDTQY
TRBV28	TRBJ2-3	.	ASTIGIAGVGDTQY
TRBV6-6	TRBJ1-1	.	ASSHHKNTEAF
TRBV28	TRBJ2-5	.	ASSYRVSETQY
TRBV6-5	TRBJ1-2	.	ASRFTGYGYT